These 4 T cell receptor beta chains originate from one sample sequenced in a study of blood T cell repertoires in COVID-19. Assay: immunoSEQ multiplex PCR; the TCRdb copy retains only in-frame clones and omits some. The table has roughly 140,000 clones, 84% seen once; the top ten hold 1.5% to 2%. The sample consisted of PBMCs or T cells enriched from blood (not recorded which). The origin of the receptors is a woman younger than 35 who had been exposed to COVID-19.

This chain joins TRBV10-1 and TRBJ2-6; possibly TRBD2 for D (6 bases). V lost 3 bases and J lost 2, with 8 bases in between. Germline CDR1 WNHNN, CDR2 SYGVQD (reference sequence). CDR3 length: 15 amino acids. The CDR3 is CASSEGGTGANVLTF. Here the CDR3 DNA reads TGCGCCAGCAGTGAAGGAGGGACTGGGGCCAACGTCCTGACTTTC.

This chain connects TRBV27 to TRBJ2-1, with 9 positions matching TRBD1. The CDR3 covers 14 residues. Germline V gene sequence: CDR1 MNHEY, CDR2 SMNVEV (reference sequence). Trimming removed 6 bases from V and 4 bases from J; junction bases left unmatched: 4. The CDR3, as DNA: TGTGCCAGCAGCTTGACAGGGGGGTACAATGAGCAGTTCTTC. It specifies CASSLTGGYNEQFF.

This chain uses TRBV6-5 with TRBJ2-7, with 10 bases identical to TRBD1. The germline V gene encodes CDR1 MNHEY and CDR2 SVGAGI. The ends lost 4 bases at V and 2 bases at J; junction bases unmatched: 5. CDR3 length: 15 residues. In nucleotides, the CDR3 is TGTGCCAGCAGTTCCGGACAGGGGGGAACCTACGAGCAGTACTTC. As protein: CASSSGQGGTYEQYF.

The chain employs TRBV11-3 and TRBJ1-1, with no clear D. Germline lookup yields CDR1 SGHNT and CDR2 YENEEA. With 0 bases removed from V and 5 bases from J, the gap between germline ends came to 7 bases. This CDR3 is 13 amino acids long. CDR3 in amino acids: CASSLEERTEAFF. In nucleotides, the CDR3 is TGTGCCAGCAGCTTAGAAGAGAGGACTGAAGCTTTCTTT.